This TCR beta chain emerged from a study of identical twins listed by TCRdb under 2016. About the full investigation: To test whether fetal clonotypes persist, the study used deep sequencing on TCR alpha and beta repertoires from monozygotic twins, unrelated adults of various ages, and cord blood. To rule out contamination, the twin experiments were replicated at different times with different library preparation protocols. Points the paper makes about the study in general: Zero-insertion analyses could be partly confounded by invariant T cells such as MAIT and iNKT, although diverse VJ usage argued against such confounding for most clonotypes. A weaker excess of twin sharing was found in beta out-of-frame sequences because the signal-to-noise ratio was lowered by fewer shared sequences. Compared with coincidental sharing between unrelated individuals, out-of-frame TCR alpha sequences shared between twins had an excess of sequences with low generation probability. Abundant cord blood beta clonotypes had fewer insertions, young adult naive repertoires showed a similar but weaker trend, and memory repertoires showed no such trend. In monozygotic twins, out-of-frame TCR alpha sharing was systematically underestimated by recombination models, although the models agreed with sharing between unrelated individuals. Because the same donors could not be followed over many years, conclusions were based on cross-sectional statistical analysis.

A few counts support this clonotype. This receptor's antigen is unknown. Per-base quality was not reported, and no clone a single base away is much larger than it. All donors were healthy Caucasians. The researchers also sequenced three unrelated adults who were not twins: a male aged 18 to 29, a male aged 50 to 60, and a female aged 50 to 60. Miltenyi CD45RO+ enrichment and human naive T-cell isolation kits were used to isolate memory (CD45RO+) and naive T cells from PBMC. CDR1 SGHAT and CDR2 FQNNGV were looked up in the germline V gene. The CDR3 runs 12 amino acids, cysteine and phenylalanine included. Only the CDR3 part of the read is kept: 36 bases, read in frame from the first base. Relative to germline, V is 6 bases shorter and J is 6 bases shorter, with 12 bases between their ends. The library was generated by 5' RACE. The data were produced on an Illumina HiSeq 2000. Template switching added a universal primer binding site, and the final cDNA carried a unique molecular identifier that allowed TCR cDNA molecules to be counted accurately. First-strand cDNA for TCR alpha and beta chains was synthesized from specific primers in the conserved constant-segment region. Each cDNA library was double barcoded, with a SMART-Mk sample barcode plus Illumina barcodes, to control for contamination. TruSeq adapter sequences along with Illumina sample barcodes were introduced in two successive PCR steps. TCR alpha and beta cDNA libraries were sequenced on the Illumina HiSeq platform with custom primers. Under the source paper's analysis protocol: MiGEC was used to process raw reads and extract unique molecular identifiers, and MiXCR was used to find CDR3 positions. Recombination models were inferred per individual with the repgenHMM and IGoR tools using an EM algorithm. The tcR package in R was used for shared clonotype analysis, with sharing normalized by the product of cloneset sizes. To study raw recombination without the effects of thymic and clonal selection, out-of-frame nonproductive sequences were analyzed. The raw public data were reprocessed by TCRdb itself: fastp quality trimming at Q25, MiXCR clonotype calling, in-frame beta chains only. Each entry is one CDR3 protein sequence, shown with its most common DNA and genes. What appears here as the V and J calls and clone size reflects TCRdb's work, not the paper's. For this sample there are 450,000 or so distinct CDR3 sequences; less than 20% appear just once. The top ten constitute around 12% of the sample.

This chain is built from TRBV11-2 and TRBJ2-7, and perhaps TRBD1 as D gene, on 6 matching bases. The TCR comes from a man between 45 and 60 years old in good health. Input material: naive T cells sorted from blood. The sample's cell subset or site label, in plain terms: cells isolated with a human naive T-cell isolation kit. The DNA sequence is TGTGCCAGCAGGTTTACAGGGAGCGAGCAGTACTTC. This yields the protein CASRFTGSEQYF.